This T cell receptor beta chain appears in the sequencing data of a study of control samples from healthy donors and cancer patients. Profiling relied on immunoSEQ multiplex PCR, and the TCRdb table lists in-frame clones only, not all of them. The sample has approximately 190,000 clones. The CDR3 sequence is 17 residues long. Germline V gene data show CDR1 as SEHNR and CDR2 as FQNEAQ (reference sequence). The germline V and J ends were trimmed by 2 bases and 4 bases, with 20 bases remaining between them. The V call is TRBV7-9, the J call TRBJ1-2; D perhaps matches TRBD1 (5 bases). The origin of this receptor is a woman aged 25 to 45 in good health. Sequences were obtained from blood. The CDR3 loop is CASSLQGGTRASYGYTF. CDR3 bases: TGTGCCAGCAGCTTACAGGGTGGCACGAGGGCATCCTATGGCTACACCTTC.